These 32 T cell receptor beta chains came from one sample sequenced in a study of blood T cell repertoires in COVID-19. The table came from immunoSEQ multiplex PCR; TCRdb's copy has only in-frame clones and leaves some out. The data contain over 110,000 clones, around 72% of them seen just once; the ten biggest clones take up about 1.8%. Material: peripheral blood. Receptors originate from a woman aged 60-75 years with acute or convalescent COVID-19.

The chain uses TRBV5-1 and TRBJ1-6, with a tentative D call TRBD1 (5 bases). The CDR3 is 14 amino acids. V lost 4 bases and J 9 bases, leaving 14 bases between the germline ends. Per the germline V gene, CDR1 is SGHRS and CDR2 is YFSETQ. The CDR3 sequence is CASSPRQGGSPLHF. The DNA of the CDR3 is TGCGCCAGCAGCCCCCGGCAGGGAGGTTCACCCCTCCACTTT.

The chain employs TRBV7-9 and TRBJ2-4; D perhaps matches TRBD2 (5 bases). The germline V and J ends were trimmed by 6 bases and 1 base, with 13 bases remaining between them. The CDR3 is made up of 15 amino acids. CDR1 is SEHNR and CDR2 is FQNEAQ in the germline V gene (reference sequence). This CDR3 is CASRDLQGAKNIQYF. The CDR3 DNA sequence: TGTGCCAGCAGGGACTTGCAAGGGGCCAAAAACATTCAGTACTTC.

The CDR3 region is CASSEEAGEREQYF. The CDR3 coding sequence is TGTGCCAGCAGTGAAGAAGCGGGAGAACGCGAGCAGTACTTC. J is TRBJ2-7 and V is TRBV2; 8 bases are a match to TRBD2. There are 14 residues in the CDR3. After removal of 1 base from V and 6 bases from J, the junction contained 5 bases not matched to a gene. Per the germline V gene, CDR1 is SNHLY and CDR2 is FYNNEI. Supplemented by reference TRBV2 and TRBJ2-7, the full variable domain reads EPEVTQTPSHQVTQMGQEVILRCVPISNHLYFYWYRQILGQKVEFLVSFYNNEISEKSEIFDDQFSVERPDGSNFTLKIRSTKLEDSAMYFCASSEEAGEREQYFGPGTRLTVT.

J is TRBJ1-4 and V is TRBV19, with D perhaps matching TRBD1 (6 bases). Germline V gene lookup returns CDR1 LNHDA and CDR2 SQIVND (reference sequence). V was clipped by 6 bases and J by 8 bases, with 19 bases between them. The CDR3 covers 15 residues. The CDR3 loop reads CASSPEGGRGEKLFF. The CDR3 region has the DNA TGTGCCAGTAGCCCCGAGGGGGGGCGAGGGGAAAAACTGTTTTTT. Complete variable domain (other parts from reference TRBV19 and TRBJ1-4): DGGITQSPKYLFRKEGQNVTLSCEQNLNHDAMYWYRQDPGQGLRLIYYSQIVNDFQKGDIAEGYSVSREKKESFPLTVTSAQKNPTAFYLCASSPEGGRGEKLFFGSGTQLSVL.

V usage is TRBV12-3 or TRBV12-4 and J usage is TRBJ1-1; no definite D call. V lost 4 bases to trimming and J lost 5 bases, with 11 bases between them. This CDR3 is 13 amino acids long. In DNA form, the CDR3 reads TGTGCCAGCAGTTCCAGTCGAGGGACTGAAGCTTTCTTT. Protein product: CASSSSRGTEAFF.

This clone was picked up a small number of times. The chain joins TRBV5-1 to TRBJ1-1; 9 bases are a match to TRBD1. V shed 2 bases and J 6 bases; nucleotides not matched to a gene: 8. The CDR3 runs to 15 residues. The germline CDR1 and CDR2 sequences are SGHRS and YFSETQ. The CDR3 spells CASSFTGTGFAEAFF. The CDR3 DNA follows: TGCGCCAGCAGCTTTACCGGGACAGGGTTCGCTGAAGCTTTCTTT. Based on the CDR3 plus reference TRBV5-1 and TRBJ1-1, the full variable domain is KAGVTQTPRYLIKTRGQQVTLSCSPISGHRSVSWYQQTPGQGLQFLFEYFSETQRNKGNFPGRFSGRQFSNSRSEMNVSTLELGDSALYLCASSFTGTGFAEAFFGQGTRLTVV.

The rearrangement links TRBV11-1 to TRBJ2-5; 7 nucleotides align to TRBD2. Germline assignment: CDR1 SGHAT and CDR2 FQDESV (reference sequence). J was trimmed by 5 bases and V by 2 bases; bases with no gene match: 8. There are 15 residues in the CDR3. The CDR3 DNA sequence: TGTGCCAGCAGCTTAAGACTAGCCACCGGGGAGACCCAGTACTTC. This translates into CASSLRLATGETQYF.

This chain joins TRBV5-1 and TRBJ2-1, with 7 bases fitting TRBD1. J lost 7 bases, V lost 1 base, and 8 bases had no gene match. In germline, CDR1 is SGHRS, CDR2 YFSETQ. The CDR3 consists of 15 residues. CDR3: CASSLRQQGNNEQFF. CDR3 sequence (DNA): TGCGCCAGCAGCTTGAGGCAACAGGGGAATAATGAGCAGTTCTTC.

For the CDR3, the DNA is TGTGCCAGCAGCGTAGCTAGACTAGCGGGATACACCGGGGAGCTGTTTTTT. Protein product: CASSVARLAGYTGELFF. The chain carries TRBV9 and TRBJ2-2; 11 nucleotides line up with TRBD2. The ends lost 0 bases at V and 3 bases at J; junction bases unmatched: 4. The germline V gene has CDR1 SGDLS and CDR2 YYNGEE. The length of the CDR3 is 17 residues.

J is TRBJ2-1 and V is TRBV30; tentatively, D is TRBD2 (5 bases). This CDR3 is 16 amino acids long. Germline V gene sequence: CDR1 GTSNPN, CDR2 SVGIG (reference sequence). Trimming removed 2 bases at V and 2 bases at J, with 16 bases between. The CDR3 is CAWSRGLPLTYNEQFF. The CDR3 coding sequence is TGTGCCTGGAGTAGAGGGCTTCCTCTTACCTACAATGAGCAGTTCTTC.

V is TRBV6-2 or TRBV6-3 and J is TRBJ1-1; a possible D gene is TRBD1 (5 bases). V lost 2 bases and J 7 bases, leaving 8 bases between the germline ends. In germline, CDR1 is MNHEY, CDR2 SVGEGT. The CDR3 extends over 12 amino acids. For the CDR3, the DNA is TGTGCCAGCAGTTACGGGGCTTTTGAAGCTTTCTTT. This translates into CASSYGAFEAFF.

In regard to this clone: An end of the junction does not agree with germline; a read error may underlie this. The chain is built from TRBV9 and TRBJ1-2; D not certain. The CDR3 runs 13 residues. Germline V lookup: CDR1 SGDLS, CDR2 YYNGEE. CDR3 bases: TGTGCCAGCAGCGGTGACCCTGGGCGCCACGCCGTTTTC. Translated: CASSGDPGRHAVF. Full variable domain (missing parts from reference TRBV9 and TRBJ1-2): DSGVTQTPKHLITATGQRVTLRCSPRSGDLSVYWYQQSLDQGLQFLIQYYNGEERAKGNILERFSAQQFPDLHSELNLSSLELGDSALYFCASSGDPGRHAVFGSGTRLTVV.

The V gene is TRBV5-4, the J gene TRBJ2-7, with 11 bases lining up with TRBD2. CDR1 is SGHNT and CDR2 is YYREEE in the germline V gene (reference sequence). CDR3 length: 13 amino acids. V gave up 0 bases and J gave up 10 bases; unmatched junction bases: 3. The CDR3 sequence: CASSLGLAGTQYF. CDR3 bases: TGTGCCAGCAGCTTGGGACTAGCGGGAACCCAGTACTTC.

V usage is TRBV7-8 and J usage is TRBJ2-5, with D unresolved. V lost 3 bases and J lost 1, with 12 bases in between. The CDR3 loop spans 15 amino acids. Germline loops: CDR1 SGHVS, CDR2 FQNEAQ. CDR3 sequence reads: CASSFLRPSQETQYF. CDR3 DNA sequence: TGTGCCAGCAGCTTTTTGAGACCTAGCCAAGAGACCCAGTACTTC.

The rearrangement joins TRBV18 to TRBJ1-4; 7 bases are a match to TRBD1. Germline V gives CDR1 KGHSH, CDR2 LQKENI. The V segment lost 3 bases and the J segment 5 bases; nucleotides outside the gene matches: 3. The CDR3 is 14 amino acids. CDR3 bases: TGTGCCAGCTCACCCAGGGGGTTGAATGAAAAACTGTTTTTT. This encodes CASSPRGLNEKLFF. Variable domain in full (rest from reference TRBV18 and TRBJ1-4): NAGVMQNPRHLVRRRGQEARLRCSPMKGHSHVYWYRQLPEEGLKFMVYLQKENIIDESGMPKERFSAEFPKEGPSILRIQQVVRGDSAAYFCASSPRGLNEKLFFGSGTQLSVL.

The rearrangement uses TRBV10-1 and TRBJ2-1, with TRBD2 identical over 8 bases. The ends lost 6 bases at V and 9 bases at J; junction bases unmatched: 7. Per the germline V gene, CDR1 is WNHNN and CDR2 is SYGVQD (reference sequence). This CDR3 spans 13 amino acids. CDR3 coding DNA: TGCGCCAGCAGCACGACTAGCGTGGGTGAGCAGTTCTTC. Translation gives CASSTTSVGEQFF.

The rearrangement links TRBV28 to TRBJ1-5; the D gene is possibly TRBD1 (5 bases). The CDR3 extends over 17 amino acids. V gave up 2 bases and J gave up 5 bases, with 19 bases separating them. From germline, CDR1 is MDHEN and CDR2 SYDVKM. For the CDR3, the DNA is TGTGCCAGCAGTTTAGGGGGAGGAGTAGGGATCTATCAGCCCCAGCATTTT. Amino acid sequence: CASSLGGGVGIYQPQHF.

The chain links TRBV20-1 to TRBJ2-7, with a tentative D call TRBD1 (6 bases). This CDR3 has 11 amino acids. Germline CDR1 is DFQATT and CDR2 is SNEGSKA (reference sequence). The V and J ends lost 5 bases and 7 bases respectively, with 12 bases between them. CDR3 bases: TGCAGTGCTCGACAGGCCCGGGAGCAGTACTTC. Translation gives CSARQAREQYF.

This clone came up a few times. The V and J genes are TRBV30 and TRBJ1-2; weak D call: TRBD1 (6 bases). This CDR3 is built from 17 residues. V was trimmed by 1 base and J by 6 bases, leaving 24 bases between them. Per the germline V gene, CDR1 is GTSNPN and CDR2 is SVGIG (reference sequence). CDR3 bases: TGTGCCTGGAGTGAAGGGGGTGCATTAGAGGGATTTGATGGCTACACCTTC. It yields the protein CAWSEGGALEGFDGYTF.

The chain links TRBV5-4 to TRBJ1-2; D is undetermined. V was cut by 2 bases and J by 5 bases, with 4 bases left in between. The CDR3 is 11 residues long. Germline loops: CDR1 SGHNT, CDR2 YYREEE (reference sequence). The CDR3 region is CASSFGYGYTF. CDR3 nucleotides: TGTGCCAGCAGCTTCGGGTATGGCTACACCTTC.

The chain links TRBV5-1 to TRBJ2-2; 10 bases fit TRBD2. Germline assignment: CDR1 SGHRS and CDR2 YFSETQ. V shed 2 bases, J shed 4 bases, and the junction held 8 bases outside the gene matches. The CDR3 covers 17 residues. For the CDR3, the DNA is TGCGCCAGCAGCTTTCTCGGGACTAGCGCTACCACCGGGGAGCTGTTTTTT. This codes for CASSFLGTSATTGELFF.

This clone was counted a few times. This rearrangement joins TRBV2 to TRBJ1-5; D remains unclear. This CDR3 contains 13 residues. Germline assignment: CDR1 SNHLY and CDR2 FYNNEI. Trimming stripped 7 bases from V and 2 bases from J, with 9 bases between. Here the CDR3 reads CASTGGGNQPQHF. The CDR3 bases are TGTGCCAGCACGGGCGGGGGCAATCAGCCCCAGCATTTT. The entire variable domain, with the rest obtained from reference TRBV2 and TRBJ1-5, is as follows: EPEVTQTPSHQVTQMGQEVILRCVPISNHLYFYWYRQILGQKVEFLVSFYNNEISEKSEIFDDQFSVERPDGSNFTLKIRSTKLEDSAMYFCASTGGGNQPQHFGDGTRLSIL.

This clone came up once. The rearrangement uses TRBV28 and TRBJ1-5; no clear D. This CDR3 has 14 residues. Germline V gene sequence: CDR1 MDHEN, CDR2 SYDVKM. The V end lost 2 bases, the J end lost 5 bases, and 10 bases lay between the germline ends. The CDR3 sequence: CASSLEVRDQPQHF. As DNA, the CDR3 is TGTGCCAGCAGTTTAGAGGTGAGGGATCAGCCCCAGCATTTT.

This chain joins TRBV3-1 (or the pseudogene TRBV3-2) and TRBJ1-1; no clear D. From germline, CDR1 is LGHDT and CDR2 YNNKEL (reference sequence). V lost 0 bases to trimming and J lost 9 bases, with 5 bases between them. This CDR3 is 11 amino acids long. The CDR3 region has the DNA TGTGCCAGCAGCCAAGACAGGCAAGCTTTCTTT. It specifies CASSQDRQAFF.

V usage is TRBV9 and J usage is TRBJ1-4; no reliable D call. The germline V gene encodes CDR1 SGDLS and CDR2 YYNGEE. The CDR3 covers 14 residues. Between the trimmed V and J ends, which lost 1 base and 3 bases, there was a span of 7 bases. The CDR3 is CASSVTVANEKLFF. As DNA, the CDR3 is TGTGCCAGCAGCGTAACGGTTGCTAATGAAAAACTGTTTTTT.

This chain joins TRBV14 and TRBJ1-3, with 7 bases matching TRBD1. Trimming at V came to 3 bases and at J to 2 bases, leaving 4 bases not matched to a gene. Per the germline V gene, CDR1 is SGHDN and CDR2 is FVKESK. The CDR3 totals 15 residues. CDR3 coding DNA: TGTGCCAGCAGCCAGCCTAGGGGGCCTGGAAACACCATATATTTT. Amino acid sequence: CASSQPRGPGNTIYF.

V and J are TRBV28 and TRBJ2-5; 12 bases agree with TRBD2. The CDR3 contains 16 residues. Trimming cost V 4 bases and J 4 bases; bases outside gene matches: 7. CDR1 is MDHEN, CDR2 SYDVKM, per germline. CDR3 in amino acids: CASSSPGLAGGETQYF. The CDR3 DNA reads as TGTGCCAGCAGTTCCCCGGGACTAGCGGGCGGAGAGACCCAGTACTTC.

V gene TRBV28 combines with J gene TRBJ1-4, with a possible D match to TRBD1 (5 bases). Germline CDR1 is MDHEN and CDR2 is SYDVKM. Trimming took off 11 bases at V and 0 bases at J, with 13 bases between the two ends. The length of the CDR3 is 14 residues. CDR3 amino acids: CASSGAATNEKLFF. As DNA, the CDR3 is TGTGCCTCTAGCGGGGCTGCAACTAATGAAAAACTGTTTTTT.

This clone appeared once. The genes are TRBV13 and TRBJ2-1, with 8 bases identical to TRBD1. Germline CDR1 and CDR2: PRHDT and FYEKMQ (reference sequence). The CDR3 spans 17 residues. With V trimmed by 4 bases and J by 3 bases, 11 bases remained unmatched. As DNA, the CDR3 is TGTGCCAGCAGCTACGAAATTGACAGGGGCAACTACAATGAGCAGTTCTTC. Its translation: CASSYEIDRGNYNEQFF.

This clone was picked up a small number of times. The V gene is TRBV6-5, the J gene TRBJ1-5; possibly TRBD1 for D (6 bases). Germline V gene sequence: CDR1 MNHEY, CDR2 SVGAGI. Trimming left V 4 bases short and J 9 bases short, with 16 bases between. The CDR3 extends over 14 amino acids. The CDR3 bases are TGTGCCAGCAGTTTGGACAGTAGAATCTTGCCCCAGCATTTT. Translation gives CASSLDSRILPQHF.

This clone was seen just once. The CDR3 sequence is CASIGNGEKLFF. The CDR3 DNA reads TGTGCCAGCATCGGGAACGGCGAAAAACTGTTTTTT. This rearrangement joins TRBV7-9 to TRBJ1-4; D is undetermined. V was pared by 7 bases and J by 8 bases, with 11 bases between. Per germline, CDR1 SEHNR and CDR2 FQNEAQ (reference sequence). There are 12 residues in the CDR3.

The chain carries TRBV3-1 (or the pseudogene TRBV3-2) and TRBJ2-7; D perhaps matches TRBD1 (6 bases). Germline loops: CDR1 LGHDT, CDR2 YNNKEL (reference sequence). CDR3 size: 12 residues. V was pared by 4 bases and J by 6 bases, with 10 bases between. The CDR3: CASSLQGFEQYF. Here the CDR3 DNA reads TGTGCCAGCAGCCTACAGGGTTTCGAGCAGTACTTC.